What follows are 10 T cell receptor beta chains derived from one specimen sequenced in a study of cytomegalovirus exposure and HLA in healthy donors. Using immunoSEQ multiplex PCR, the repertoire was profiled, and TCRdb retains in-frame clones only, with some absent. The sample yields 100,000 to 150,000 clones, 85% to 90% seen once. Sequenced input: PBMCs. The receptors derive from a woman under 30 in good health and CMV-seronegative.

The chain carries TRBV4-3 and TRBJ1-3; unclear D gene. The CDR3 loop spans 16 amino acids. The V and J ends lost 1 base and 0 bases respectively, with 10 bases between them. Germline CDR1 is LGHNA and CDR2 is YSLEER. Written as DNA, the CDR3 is TGCGCCAGCAGCCAAGTGGTTCTGAGCTCTGGAAACACCATATATTTT. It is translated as CASSQVVLSSGNTIYF.

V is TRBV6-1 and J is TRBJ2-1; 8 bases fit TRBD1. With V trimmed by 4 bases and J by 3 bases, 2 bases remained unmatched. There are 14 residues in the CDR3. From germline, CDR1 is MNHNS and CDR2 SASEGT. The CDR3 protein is CASSAGQDYNEQFF. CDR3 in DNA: TGTGCCAGCAGTGCGGGACAGGACTACAATGAGCAGTTCTTC.

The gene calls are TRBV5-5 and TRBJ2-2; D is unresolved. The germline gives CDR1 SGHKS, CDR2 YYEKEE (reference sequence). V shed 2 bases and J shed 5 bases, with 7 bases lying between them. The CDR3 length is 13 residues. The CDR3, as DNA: TGTGCCAGCAGCTTCGGGTTTACCGGGGAGCTGTTTTTT. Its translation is CASSFGFTGELFF.

CDR3 amino acids: CASSPDRVNEKLFF. The CDR3 DNA follows: TGTGCCAGCAGCCCCGACAGAGTTAATGAAAAACTGTTTTTT. The chain employs TRBV6-5 and TRBJ1-4; D might be TRBD1 (5 bases). CDR3 length equals 14 residues. The V and J ends lost 6 bases and 4 bases respectively, with 12 bases between them. Germline V gives CDR1 MNHEY, CDR2 SVGAGI.

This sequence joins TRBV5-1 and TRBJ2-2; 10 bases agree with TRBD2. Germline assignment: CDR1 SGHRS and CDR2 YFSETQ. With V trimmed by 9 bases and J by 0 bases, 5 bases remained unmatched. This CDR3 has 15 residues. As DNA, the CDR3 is TGCGCCACTACGGGACTAGCGTCGAACACCGGGGAGCTGTTTTTT. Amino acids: CATTGLASNTGELFF.

Here the CDR3 DNA reads TGTGCCAGCAGTGAAGCTTGGGGACAGGGGGAGACCCAGTACTTC. Translating gives CASSEAWGQGETQYF. The chain recombines TRBV6-1 with TRBJ2-5, with 10 positions matching TRBD1. The CDR3 has 15 amino acids. V trimming: 0 bases; J trimming: 5 bases; junction bases outside the gene matches: 3. Germline CDR1 and CDR2: MNHNS and SASEGT.

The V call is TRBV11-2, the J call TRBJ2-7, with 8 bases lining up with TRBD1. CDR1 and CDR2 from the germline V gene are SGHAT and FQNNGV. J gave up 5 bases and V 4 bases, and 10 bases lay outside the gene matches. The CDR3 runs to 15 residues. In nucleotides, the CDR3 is TGTGCCAGCAGCTCCCGGGACAGGCCTTTCGACGAGCAGTACTTC. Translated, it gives CASSSRDRPFDEQYF. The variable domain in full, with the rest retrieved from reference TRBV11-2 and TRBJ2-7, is EAGVAQSPRYKIIEKRQSVAFWCNPISGHATLYWYQQILGQGPKLLIQFQNNGVVDDSQLPKDRFSAERLKGVDSTLKIQPAKLEDSAVYLCASSSRDRPFDEQYFGPGTRLTVT.

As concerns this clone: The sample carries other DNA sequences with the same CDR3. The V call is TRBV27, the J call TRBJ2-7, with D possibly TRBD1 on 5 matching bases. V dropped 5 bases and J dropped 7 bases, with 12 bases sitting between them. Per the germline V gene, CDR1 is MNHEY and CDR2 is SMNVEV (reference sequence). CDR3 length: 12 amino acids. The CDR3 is CASSPQGYEQYF. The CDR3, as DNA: TGTGCCAGCAGTCCCCAGGGCTATGAGCAGTACTTC.

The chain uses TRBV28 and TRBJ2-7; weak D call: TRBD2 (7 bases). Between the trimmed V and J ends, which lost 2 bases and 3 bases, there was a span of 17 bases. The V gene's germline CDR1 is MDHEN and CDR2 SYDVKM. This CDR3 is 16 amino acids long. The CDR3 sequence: CASSLHPPGGHYEQYF. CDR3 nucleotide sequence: TGTGCCAGCAGTTTACACCCCCCGGGGGGACACTACGAGCAGTACTTC.

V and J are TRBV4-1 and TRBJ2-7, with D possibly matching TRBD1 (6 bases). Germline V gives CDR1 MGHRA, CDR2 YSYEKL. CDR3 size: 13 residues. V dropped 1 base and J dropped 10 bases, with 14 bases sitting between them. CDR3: CASSQVLGGSQYF. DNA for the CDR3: TGCGCCAGCAGCCAAGTACTAGGGGGTTCCCAGTACTTC.